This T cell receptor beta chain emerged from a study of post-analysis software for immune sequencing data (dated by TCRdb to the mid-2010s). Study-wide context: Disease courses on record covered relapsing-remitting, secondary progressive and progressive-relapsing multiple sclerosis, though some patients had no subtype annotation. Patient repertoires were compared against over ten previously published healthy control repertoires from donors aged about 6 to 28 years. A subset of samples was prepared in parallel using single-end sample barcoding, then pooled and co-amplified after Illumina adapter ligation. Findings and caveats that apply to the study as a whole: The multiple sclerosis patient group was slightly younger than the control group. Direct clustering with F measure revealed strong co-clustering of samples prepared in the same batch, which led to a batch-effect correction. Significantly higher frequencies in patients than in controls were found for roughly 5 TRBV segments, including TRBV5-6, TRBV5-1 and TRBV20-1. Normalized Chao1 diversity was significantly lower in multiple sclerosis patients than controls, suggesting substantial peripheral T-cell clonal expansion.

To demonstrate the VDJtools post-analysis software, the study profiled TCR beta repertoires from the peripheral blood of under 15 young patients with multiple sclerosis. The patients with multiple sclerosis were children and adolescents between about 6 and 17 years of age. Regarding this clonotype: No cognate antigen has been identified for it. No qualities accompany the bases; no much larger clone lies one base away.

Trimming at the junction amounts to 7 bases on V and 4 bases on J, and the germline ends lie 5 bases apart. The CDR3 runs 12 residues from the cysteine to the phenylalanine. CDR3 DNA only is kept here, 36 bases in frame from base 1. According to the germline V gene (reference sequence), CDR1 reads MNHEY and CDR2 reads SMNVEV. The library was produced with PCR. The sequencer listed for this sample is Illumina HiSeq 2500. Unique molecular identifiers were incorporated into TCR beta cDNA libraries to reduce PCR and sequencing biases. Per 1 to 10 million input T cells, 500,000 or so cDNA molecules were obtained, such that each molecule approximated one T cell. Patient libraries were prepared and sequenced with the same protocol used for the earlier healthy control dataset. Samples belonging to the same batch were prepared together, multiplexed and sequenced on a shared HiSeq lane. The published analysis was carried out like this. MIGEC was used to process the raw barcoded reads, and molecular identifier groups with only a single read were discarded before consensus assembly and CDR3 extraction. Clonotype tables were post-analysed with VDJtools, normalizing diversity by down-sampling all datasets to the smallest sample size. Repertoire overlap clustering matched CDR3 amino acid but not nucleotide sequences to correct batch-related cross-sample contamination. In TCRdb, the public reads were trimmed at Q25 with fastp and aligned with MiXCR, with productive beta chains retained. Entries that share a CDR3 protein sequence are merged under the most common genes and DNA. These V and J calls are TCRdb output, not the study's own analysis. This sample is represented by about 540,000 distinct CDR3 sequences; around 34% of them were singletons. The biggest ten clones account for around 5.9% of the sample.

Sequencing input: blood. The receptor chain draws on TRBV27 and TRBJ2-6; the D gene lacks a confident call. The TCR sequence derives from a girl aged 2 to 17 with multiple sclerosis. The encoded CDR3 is CASTGGANVLTF. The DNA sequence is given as TGTGCCAGCACTGGCGGGGCCAACGTCCTGACTTTC.